These T cell receptor beta chains were read from a single sample in a study of T cells in localized non-small cell lung cancer. Here immunoSEQ multiplex PCR was the method, and the copy in TCRdb shows in-frame clones only, minus some. The repertoire holds around 34,000 clones, 93% seen once, with 7% to 9% in the top ten. This specimen was peripheral blood, taken before any cancer treatment. The receptors were sampled from a female donor older than 55 with stage I lung adenocarcinoma. Each CDR3 is given with its conserved first and last residue.

v_call | cdr3_aa
TRBV2 | CASSTGGPSYEQYF
TRBV21-1 | CASSPEGDSNYGYTF
TRBV30 | CAWARGSGTEAFF
TRBV4-1 | CASSHPQDILRETQYF
TRBV28 | CASSSPGREQYF
TRBV29-1 | CSVEATSGGRMETQYF
TRBV18 | CASSPLEANYEQYF
TRBV15 | CATSTWGSGSSEGTQYF
TRBV28 | CASSSSRTGASNQPQHF
TRBV9 | CASSVAEGLTEAFF
TRBV9 | CASSVGVGTLGNTIYF
TRBV5-1 | CASRVDLAKNIQYF
TRBV29-1 | CSVNQGTDTQYF
TRBV30 | CAWSVRQSPANYGYTF
TRBV15 | CATSRGTTGLYEQYF
TRBV28 | CASSITGGGQFF
TRBV2 | CASRPGTGLDEQFF
TRBV7-2 | CASSFQLAGASSTDTQYF
TRBV7-2 | CASSLGGEALGEYEQFF
TRBV6-5 | CASSYSETGGRAFF
TRBV18 | CASSRSDRSTNTGELFF
TRBV19 | CASSANGFSTDTQYF
TRBV9 | CASSGEWGIYGYTF
TRBV5-6 | CASSSRTSSNTGELFF
TRBV2 | CAITGSYGYTF
TRBV19 | CASSISTGIFEAFF
TRBV6-6 | CASREVDGGTEAFF
TRBV7-2 | CASSQRVGRGVSGANVLTF
TRBV6-4 | CASSATPGDRVTDTQYF
TRBV18 | CASSLDRTANYGYTF
TRBV11-3 | CASSLGDTQYF
TRBV7-9 | CASSFGTGGYNEQFF
TRBV5-8 | CASSLYGLAGGPSYNEQFF
TRBV7-9 | CASSMLTAGANVLTF
TRBV9 | CASSVNGRPYNEQFF
TRBV7-2 | CASTPASGRVRETQYF
TRBV25-1 | CASSEADRLRETQYF
TRBV18 | CASSRDRNNYGYTF
TRBV6-5 | CASSYSGSGANVLTF
TRBV15 | CATGQGPQPQHF
TRBV30 | CAWSNPRPGTGTKNTGELFF
TRBV6-5 | CASSRPRSDTQYF
TRBV2 | CASSPQGGLTEAFF
TRBV4-2 | CASSQDSGTWDEQFF
TRBV7-9 | CASSFSTGDFGYGYTF
TRBV18 | CASSPSKGYTIYF
TRBV21-1 | CASSKARAGSYNEQFF
TRBV29-1 | CSVIKTGRGGGTEAFF
TRBV28 | CASSQDRVTGANVLTF
TRBV28 | CASSLRGRGNQPQHF
TRBV4-1 | CASSQDWTGGDGYTF
TRBV30 | CAWSVRGRGSNQPQHF
TRBV27 | CASTTGDLIANTIYF
TRBV10-3 | CAIMAFKKSTSEQTETQYF
TRBV7-8 | CASSPLDRGNTEAFF